Sequencing of this T cell receptor beta chain was carried out in a study of cytomegalovirus exposure and HLA in healthy donors. The study, taken as a whole, reports: Presence/absence results assume similar sequencing depth per donor, which may not hold.

Comments on this clone: Its antigen is as yet unknown.

PCR was performed using 60 Vbeta and 13 Jbeta primers. Profiling relied on immunoSEQ multiplex PCR, and the TCRdb table lists in-frame clones only, not all of them. The profile shows about 160,000 clones, about 83% of them singletons. Input material: PBMCs. The TCR comes from a woman aged 25-40 years in good health and CMV-seronegative.

DNA of the CDR3: TGTGCCAGCAGTGACGAAGCGGATCAGACCTACAATGAGCAGTTCTTC. Protein sequence: CASSDEADQTYNEQFF. This rearrangement joins TRBV6-4 to TRBJ2-1; possibly TRBD2 for D (5 bases). V gave up 2 bases and J gave up 2 bases, with 13 bases separating them. The CDR3 spans 16 residues. CDR1 MRHNA and CDR2 SNTAGT come from the germline V gene.